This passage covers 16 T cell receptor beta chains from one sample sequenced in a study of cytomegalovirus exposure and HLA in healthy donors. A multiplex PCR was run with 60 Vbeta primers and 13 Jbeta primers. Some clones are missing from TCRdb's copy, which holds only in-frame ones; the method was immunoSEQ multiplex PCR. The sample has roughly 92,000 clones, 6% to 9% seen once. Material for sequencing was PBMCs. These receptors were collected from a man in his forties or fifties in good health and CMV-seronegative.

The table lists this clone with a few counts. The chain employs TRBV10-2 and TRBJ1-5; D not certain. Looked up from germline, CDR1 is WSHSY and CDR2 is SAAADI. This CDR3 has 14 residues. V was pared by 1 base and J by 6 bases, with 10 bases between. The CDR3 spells CASSELVSGQPQHF. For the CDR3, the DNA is TGCGCCAGCAGTGAGTTAGTTTCGGGTCAGCCCCAGCATTTT.

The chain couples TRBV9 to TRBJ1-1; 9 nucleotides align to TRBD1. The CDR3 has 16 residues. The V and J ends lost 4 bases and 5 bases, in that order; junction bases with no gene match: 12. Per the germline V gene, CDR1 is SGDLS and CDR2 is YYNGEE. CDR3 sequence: CASSSHRGPDRTEAFF. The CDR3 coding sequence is TGTGCCAGCAGCTCACACAGGGGGCCAGATAGGACTGAAGCTTTCTTT.

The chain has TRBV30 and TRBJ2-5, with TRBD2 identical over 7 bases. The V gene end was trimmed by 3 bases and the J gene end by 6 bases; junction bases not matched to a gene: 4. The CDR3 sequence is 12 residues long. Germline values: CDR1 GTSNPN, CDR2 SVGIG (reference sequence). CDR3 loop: CAWRLASQTQYF. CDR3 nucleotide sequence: TGTGCCTGGAGACTAGCGAGTCAGACCCAGTACTTC.

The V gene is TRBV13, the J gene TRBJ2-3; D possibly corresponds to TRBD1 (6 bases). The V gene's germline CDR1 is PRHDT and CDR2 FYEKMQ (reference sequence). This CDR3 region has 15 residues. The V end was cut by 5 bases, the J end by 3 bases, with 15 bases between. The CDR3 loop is CASSPGTLGTDTQYF. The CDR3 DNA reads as TGTGCCAGCAGCCCCGGGACATTGGGGACAGATACGCAGTATTTT.

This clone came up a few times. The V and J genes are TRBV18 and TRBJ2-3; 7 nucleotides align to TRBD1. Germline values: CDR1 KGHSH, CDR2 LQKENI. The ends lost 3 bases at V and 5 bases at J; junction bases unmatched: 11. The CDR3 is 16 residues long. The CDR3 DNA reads TGTGCCAGCTCACCTCGCGACAGGGTGAGAGAAGATACGCAGTATTTT. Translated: CASSPRDRVREDTQYF.

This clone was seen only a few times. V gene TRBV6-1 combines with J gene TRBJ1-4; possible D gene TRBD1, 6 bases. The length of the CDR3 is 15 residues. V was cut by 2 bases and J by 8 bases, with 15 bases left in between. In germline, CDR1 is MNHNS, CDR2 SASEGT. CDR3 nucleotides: TGTGCCAGCAGTGAAACCACGGGGGGCGGGGAAAAACTGTTTTTT. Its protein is CASSETTGGGEKLFF.

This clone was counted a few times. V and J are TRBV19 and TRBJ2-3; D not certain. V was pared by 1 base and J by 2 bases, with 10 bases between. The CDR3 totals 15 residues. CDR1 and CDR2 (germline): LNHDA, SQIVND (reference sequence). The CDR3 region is CASSIAYRSTDTQYF. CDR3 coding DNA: TGTGCCAGTAGTATAGCTTACAGATCCACAGATACGCAGTATTTT.

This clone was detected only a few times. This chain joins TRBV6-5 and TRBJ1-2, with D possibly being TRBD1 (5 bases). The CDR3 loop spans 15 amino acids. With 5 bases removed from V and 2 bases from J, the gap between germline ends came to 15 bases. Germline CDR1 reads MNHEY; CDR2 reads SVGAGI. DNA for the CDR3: TGTGCCAGCAGTCTATCGACAGTTGCGAACTATGGCTACACCTTC. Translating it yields CASSLSTVANYGYTF.

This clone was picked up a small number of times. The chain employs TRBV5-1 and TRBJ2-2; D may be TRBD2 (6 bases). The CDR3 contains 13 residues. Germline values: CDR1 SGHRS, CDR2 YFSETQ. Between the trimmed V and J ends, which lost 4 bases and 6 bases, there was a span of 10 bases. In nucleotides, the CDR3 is TGCGCCAGCAGCCCGACGGGGGCCGGGGAGCTGTTTTTT. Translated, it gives CASSPTGAGELFF.

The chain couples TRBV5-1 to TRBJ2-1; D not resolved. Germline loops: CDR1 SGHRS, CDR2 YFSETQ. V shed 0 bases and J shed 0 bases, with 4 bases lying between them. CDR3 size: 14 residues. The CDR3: CASSLASSYNEQFF. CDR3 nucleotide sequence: TGCGCCAGCAGCTTGGCCAGCTCCTACAATGAGCAGTTCTTC.

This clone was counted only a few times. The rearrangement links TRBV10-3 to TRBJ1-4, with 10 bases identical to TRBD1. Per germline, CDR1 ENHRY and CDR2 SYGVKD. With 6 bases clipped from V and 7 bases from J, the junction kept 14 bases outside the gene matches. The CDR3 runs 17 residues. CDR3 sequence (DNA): TGTGCCATCAGCAACCCGGACAGGGGGGATCCTACTGAAAAACTGTTTTTT. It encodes CAISNPDRGDPTEKLFF.

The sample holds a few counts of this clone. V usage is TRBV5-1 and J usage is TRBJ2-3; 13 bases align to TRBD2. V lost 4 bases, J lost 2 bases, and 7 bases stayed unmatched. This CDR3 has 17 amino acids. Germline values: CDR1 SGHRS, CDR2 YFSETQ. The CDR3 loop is CASSPGLAGVTTDTQYF. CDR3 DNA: TGCGCCAGCAGCCCTGGACTAGCGGGGGTGACCACAGATACGCAGTATTTT.

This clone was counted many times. In DNA form, the CDR3 reads TGTGCCAGCAGCTTAGGTAGCGGGGGGGCCCCCGATACGCAGTATTTT. Translation gives CASSLGSGGAPDTQYF. The gene calls are TRBV7-6 and TRBJ2-3; 11 positions agree with TRBD2. Looked up from germline, CDR1 is SGHVS and CDR2 is FNYEAQ. The CDR3 sequence is 16 residues long. With 1 base clipped from V and 6 bases from J, the junction kept 6 bases outside the gene matches.

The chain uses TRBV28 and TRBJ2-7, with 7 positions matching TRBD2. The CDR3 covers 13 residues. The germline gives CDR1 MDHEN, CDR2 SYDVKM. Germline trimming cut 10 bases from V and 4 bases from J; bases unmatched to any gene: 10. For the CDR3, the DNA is TGTGCCAACCCGGGGGGAGAGGGGTACGAGCAGTACTTC. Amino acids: CANPGGEGYEQYF.

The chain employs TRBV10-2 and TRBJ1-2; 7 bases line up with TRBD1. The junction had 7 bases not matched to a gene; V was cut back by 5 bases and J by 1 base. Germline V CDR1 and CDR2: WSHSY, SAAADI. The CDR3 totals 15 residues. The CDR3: CASSHGQDYNYGYTF. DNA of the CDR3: TGCGCCAGCAGTCACGGACAGGACTATAACTATGGCTACACCTTC.

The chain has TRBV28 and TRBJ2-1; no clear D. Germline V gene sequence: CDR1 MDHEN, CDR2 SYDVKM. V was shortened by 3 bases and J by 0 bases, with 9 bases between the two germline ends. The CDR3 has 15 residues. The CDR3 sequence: CASSLVGTSYNEQFF. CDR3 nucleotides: TGTGCCAGCAGTTTGGTTGGCACCTCCTACAATGAGCAGTTCTTC.